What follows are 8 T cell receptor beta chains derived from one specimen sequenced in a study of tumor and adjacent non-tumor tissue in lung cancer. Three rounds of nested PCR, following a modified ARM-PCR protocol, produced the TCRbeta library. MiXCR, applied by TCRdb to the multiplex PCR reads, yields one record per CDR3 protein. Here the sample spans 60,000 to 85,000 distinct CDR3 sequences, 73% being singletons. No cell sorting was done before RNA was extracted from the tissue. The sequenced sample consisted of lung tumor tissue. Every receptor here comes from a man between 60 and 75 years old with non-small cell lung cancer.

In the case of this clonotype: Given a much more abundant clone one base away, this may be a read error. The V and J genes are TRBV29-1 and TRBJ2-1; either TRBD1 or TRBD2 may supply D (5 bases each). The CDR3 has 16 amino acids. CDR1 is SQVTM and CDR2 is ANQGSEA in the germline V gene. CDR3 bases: TGCAGCGTTCGAGTAAACAGGTTTAGAGGGGTTGTGGAGCGGTTCTTC. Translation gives CSVRVNRFRGVVERFF.

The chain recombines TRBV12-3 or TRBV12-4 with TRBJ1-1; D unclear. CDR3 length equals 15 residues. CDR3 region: CVRSMGNSKATEAFF. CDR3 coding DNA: TGTGTCAGGAGTATGGGAAACAGCAAGGCCACTGAAGCTTTCTTT.

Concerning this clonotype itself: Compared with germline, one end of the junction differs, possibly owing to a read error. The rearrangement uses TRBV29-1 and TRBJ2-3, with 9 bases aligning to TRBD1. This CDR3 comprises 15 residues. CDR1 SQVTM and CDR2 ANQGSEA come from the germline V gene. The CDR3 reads CSVDPSTGGADTQYF. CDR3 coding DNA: TGCAGCGTTGACCCCAGTACAGGGGGCGCAGATACACAGTATTTT.

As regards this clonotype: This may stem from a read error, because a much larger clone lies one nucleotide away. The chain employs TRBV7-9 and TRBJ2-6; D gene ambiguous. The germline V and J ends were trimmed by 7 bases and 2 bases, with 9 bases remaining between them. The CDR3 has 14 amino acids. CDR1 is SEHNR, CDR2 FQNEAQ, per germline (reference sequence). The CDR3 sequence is CASIRDTGANVLTF. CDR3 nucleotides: TGTGCCAGCATCCGTGACACTGGGGCCAACGTCCTGACTTTC.

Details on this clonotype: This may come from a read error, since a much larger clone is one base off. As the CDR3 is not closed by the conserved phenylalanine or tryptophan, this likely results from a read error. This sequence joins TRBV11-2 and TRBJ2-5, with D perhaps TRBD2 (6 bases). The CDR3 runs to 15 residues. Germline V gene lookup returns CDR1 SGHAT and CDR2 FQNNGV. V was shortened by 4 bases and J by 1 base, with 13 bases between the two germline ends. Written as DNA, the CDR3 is TGTGCCAGCAGCTATAGCGGTAGCTCCCAAGAGACCCAGTACTTA. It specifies CASSYSGSSQETQYL.

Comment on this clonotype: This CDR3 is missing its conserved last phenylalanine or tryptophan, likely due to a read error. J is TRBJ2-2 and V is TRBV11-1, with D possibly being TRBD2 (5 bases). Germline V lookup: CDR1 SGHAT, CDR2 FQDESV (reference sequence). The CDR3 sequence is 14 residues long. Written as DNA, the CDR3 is TGCGCCAGCAGCTATACTAGTGGCACCAGGGAGCTGTTTTAT. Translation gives CASSYTSGTRELFY.

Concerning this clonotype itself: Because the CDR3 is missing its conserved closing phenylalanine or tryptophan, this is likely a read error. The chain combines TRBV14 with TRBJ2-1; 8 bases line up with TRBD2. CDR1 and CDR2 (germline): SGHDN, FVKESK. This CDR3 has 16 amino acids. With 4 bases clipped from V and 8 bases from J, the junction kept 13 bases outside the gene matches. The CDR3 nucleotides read TGTGCCAGCAGCCCTTTGGGATTAGCGGGATTCGATGAGCAGTTCTTG. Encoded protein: CASSPLGLAGFDEQFL.

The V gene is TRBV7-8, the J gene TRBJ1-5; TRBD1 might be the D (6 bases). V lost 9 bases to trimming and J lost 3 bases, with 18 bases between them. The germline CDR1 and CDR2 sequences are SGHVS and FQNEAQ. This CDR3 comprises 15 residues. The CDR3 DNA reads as TGTGCCAGTCTGAAAGGGTACAGGGACAATCAGCCCCAGCATTTT. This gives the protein CASLKGYRDNQPQHF.